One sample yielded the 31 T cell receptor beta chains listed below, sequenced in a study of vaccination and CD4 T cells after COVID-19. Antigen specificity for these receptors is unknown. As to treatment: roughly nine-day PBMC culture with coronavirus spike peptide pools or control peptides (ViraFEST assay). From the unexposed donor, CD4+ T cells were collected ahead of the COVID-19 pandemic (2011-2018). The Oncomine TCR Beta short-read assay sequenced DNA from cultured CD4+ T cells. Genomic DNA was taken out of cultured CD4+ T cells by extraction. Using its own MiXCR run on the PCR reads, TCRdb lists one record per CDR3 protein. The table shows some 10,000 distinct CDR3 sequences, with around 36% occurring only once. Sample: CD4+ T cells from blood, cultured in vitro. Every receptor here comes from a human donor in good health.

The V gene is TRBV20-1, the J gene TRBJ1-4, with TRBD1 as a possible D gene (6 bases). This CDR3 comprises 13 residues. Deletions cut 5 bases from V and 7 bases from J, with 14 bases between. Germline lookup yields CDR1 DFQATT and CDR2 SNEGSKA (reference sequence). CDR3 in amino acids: CSAPLGAREKLFF. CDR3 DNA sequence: TGCAGTGCTCCACTGGGGGCCCGTGAAAAACTGTTTTTT.

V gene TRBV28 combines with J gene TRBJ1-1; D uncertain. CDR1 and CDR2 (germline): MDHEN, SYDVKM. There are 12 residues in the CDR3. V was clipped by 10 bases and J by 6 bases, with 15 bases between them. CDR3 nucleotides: TGTGCCACTACGCCGGGGATTCCTGAAGCTTTCTTT. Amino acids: CATTPGIPEAFF.

As DNA, the CDR3 is TGTGCCAGCAGTTCCCTACTAGCCGCGACAACAGATACGCAGTATTTT. Protein product: CASSSLLAATTDTQYF. V is TRBV6-5 and J is TRBJ2-3; perhaps TRBD2 as D (6 bases). Germline V CDR1 and CDR2: MNHEY, SVGAGI. The V end was cut by 4 bases, the J end by 3 bases, with 17 bases between. The CDR3 totals 16 residues.

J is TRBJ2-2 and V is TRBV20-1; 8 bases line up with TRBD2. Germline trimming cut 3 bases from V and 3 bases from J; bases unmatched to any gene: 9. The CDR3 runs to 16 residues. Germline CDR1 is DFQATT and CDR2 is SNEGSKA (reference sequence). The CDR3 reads CSARKYSGTHTGELFF. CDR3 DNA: TGCAGTGCTAGGAAATATAGCGGGACACACACCGGGGAGCTGTTTTTT.

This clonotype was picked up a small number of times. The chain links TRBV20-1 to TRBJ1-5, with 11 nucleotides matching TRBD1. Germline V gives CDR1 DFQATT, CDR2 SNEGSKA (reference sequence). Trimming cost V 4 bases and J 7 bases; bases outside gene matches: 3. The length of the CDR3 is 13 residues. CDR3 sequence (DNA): TGCAGTGCTACCGGGACAGGGGGACAGCCCCAGCATTTT. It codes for CSATGTGGQPQHF.

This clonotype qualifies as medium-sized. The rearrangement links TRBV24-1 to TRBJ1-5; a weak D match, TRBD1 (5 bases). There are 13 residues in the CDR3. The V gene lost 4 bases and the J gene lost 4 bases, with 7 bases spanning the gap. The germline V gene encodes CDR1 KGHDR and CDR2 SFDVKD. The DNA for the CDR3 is TGTGCCACCAGTGACCCAGGGAATCAGCCCCAGCATTTT. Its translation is CATSDPGNQPQHF.

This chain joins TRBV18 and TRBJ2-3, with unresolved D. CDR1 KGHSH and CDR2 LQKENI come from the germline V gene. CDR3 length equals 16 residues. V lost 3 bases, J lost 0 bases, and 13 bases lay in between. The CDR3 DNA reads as TGTGCCAGCTCACCGCGTTCAACGGCTAGCACAGATACGCAGTATTTT. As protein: CASSPRSTASTDTQYF.

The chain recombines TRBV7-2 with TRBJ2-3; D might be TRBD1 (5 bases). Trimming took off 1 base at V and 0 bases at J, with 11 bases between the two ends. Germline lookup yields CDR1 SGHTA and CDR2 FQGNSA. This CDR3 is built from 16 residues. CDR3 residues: CASSLGRTHSTDTQYF. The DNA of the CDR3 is TGTGCCAGCAGCTTAGGTCGGACACATAGCACAGATACGCAGTATTTT.

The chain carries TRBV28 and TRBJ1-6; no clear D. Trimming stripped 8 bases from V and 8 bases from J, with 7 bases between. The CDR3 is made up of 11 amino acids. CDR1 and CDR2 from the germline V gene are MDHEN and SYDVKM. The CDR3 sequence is CASGSDSPLHF. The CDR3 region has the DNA TGTGCCAGCGGGTCGGATTCACCCCTCCACTTT.

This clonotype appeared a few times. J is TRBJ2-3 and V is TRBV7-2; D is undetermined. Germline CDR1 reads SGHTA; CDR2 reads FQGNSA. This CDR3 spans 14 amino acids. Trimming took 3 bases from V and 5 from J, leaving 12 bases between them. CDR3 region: CASSFALGGDTQYF. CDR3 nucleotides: TGTGCCAGCAGCTTTGCCCTAGGTGGAGATACGCAGTATTTT.

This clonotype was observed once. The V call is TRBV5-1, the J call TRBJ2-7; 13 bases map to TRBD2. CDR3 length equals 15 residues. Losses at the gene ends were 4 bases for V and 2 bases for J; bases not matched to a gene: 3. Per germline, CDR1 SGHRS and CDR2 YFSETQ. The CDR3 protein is CASSLGLAGPYEQYF. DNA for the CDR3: TGCGCCAGCAGCCTGGGACTAGCGGGGCCCTACGAGCAGTACTTC.

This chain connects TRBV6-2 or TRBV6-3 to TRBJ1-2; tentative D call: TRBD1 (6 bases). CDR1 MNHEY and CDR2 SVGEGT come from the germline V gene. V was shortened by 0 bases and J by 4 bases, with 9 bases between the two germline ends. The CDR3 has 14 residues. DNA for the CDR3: TGTGCCAGCAGTTACTCGACAGGCCTCTATGGCTACACCTTC. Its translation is CASSYSTGLYGYTF.

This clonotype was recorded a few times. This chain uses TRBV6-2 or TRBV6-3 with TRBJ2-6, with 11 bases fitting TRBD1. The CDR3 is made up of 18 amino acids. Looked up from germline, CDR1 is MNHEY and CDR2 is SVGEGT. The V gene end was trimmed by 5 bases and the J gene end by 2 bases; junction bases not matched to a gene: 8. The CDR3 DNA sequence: TGTGCCAGCAGTCTCGCGGGACAGGGGGTCGCTGGGGCCAACGTCCTGACTTTC. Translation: CASSLAGQGVAGANVLTF.

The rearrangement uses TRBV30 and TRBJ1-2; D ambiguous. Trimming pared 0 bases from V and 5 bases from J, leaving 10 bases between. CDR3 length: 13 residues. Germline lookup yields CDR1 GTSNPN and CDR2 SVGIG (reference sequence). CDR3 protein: CAWSVTVVYGYTF. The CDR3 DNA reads TGTGCCTGGAGTGTCACTGTGGTTTATGGCTACACCTTC. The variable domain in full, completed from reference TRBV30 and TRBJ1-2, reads SQTIHQWPATLVQPVGSPLSLECTVEGTSNPNLYWYRQAAGRGLQLLFYSVGIGQISSEVPQNLSASRPQDRQFILSSKKLLLSDSGFYLCAWSVTVVYGYTFGSGTRLTVV.

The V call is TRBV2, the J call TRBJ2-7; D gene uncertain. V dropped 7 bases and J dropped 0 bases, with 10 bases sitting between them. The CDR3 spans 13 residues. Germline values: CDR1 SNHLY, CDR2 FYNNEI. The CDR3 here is CASKVRSSYEQYF. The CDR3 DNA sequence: TGTGCCAGCAAAGTCCGGAGCTCCTACGAGCAGTACTTC.

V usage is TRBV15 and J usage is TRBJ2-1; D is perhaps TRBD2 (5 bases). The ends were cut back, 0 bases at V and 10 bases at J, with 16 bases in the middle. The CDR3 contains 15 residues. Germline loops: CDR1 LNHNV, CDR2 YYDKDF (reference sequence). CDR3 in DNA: TGTGCCACCAGCAGAGATCGCGCTAGCCCTAGGGAGCAGTTCTTC. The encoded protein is CATSRDRASPREQFF.

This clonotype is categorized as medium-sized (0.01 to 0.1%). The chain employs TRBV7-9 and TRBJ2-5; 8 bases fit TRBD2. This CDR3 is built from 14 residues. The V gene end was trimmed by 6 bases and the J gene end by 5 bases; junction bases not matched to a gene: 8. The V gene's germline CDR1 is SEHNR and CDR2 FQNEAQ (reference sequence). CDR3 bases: TGTGCCAGCAGTATTGCGGGGGGCATTGAGACCCAGTACTTC. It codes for CASSIAGGIETQYF.

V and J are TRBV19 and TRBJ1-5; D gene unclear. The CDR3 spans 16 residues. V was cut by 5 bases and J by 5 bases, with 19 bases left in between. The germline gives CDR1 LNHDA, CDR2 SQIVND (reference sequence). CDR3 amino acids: CASSSPRIPYHQPQHF. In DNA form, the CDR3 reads TGTGCCAGTAGTTCCCCCAGGATTCCCTACCATCAGCCCCAGCATTTT.

CDR3 region: CASSFGGGTFNTDTQYF. CDR3 sequence (DNA): TGTGCCAGCAGTTTTGGGGGAGGAACGTTTAACACAGATACGCAGTATTTT. The chain couples TRBV28 to TRBJ2-3; a weak D match, TRBD2 (6 bases). CDR1 MDHEN and CDR2 SYDVKM come from the germline V gene. CDR3 length equals 17 residues. Trimming stripped 3 bases from V and 2 bases from J, with 18 bases between.

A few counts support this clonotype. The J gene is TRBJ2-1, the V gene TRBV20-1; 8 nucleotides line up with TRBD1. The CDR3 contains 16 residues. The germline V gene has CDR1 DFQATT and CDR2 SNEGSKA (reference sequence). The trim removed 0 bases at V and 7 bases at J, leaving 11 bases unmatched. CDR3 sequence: CSARDPDRGGRNEQFF. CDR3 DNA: TGCAGTGCTAGAGATCCCGACAGGGGCGGCCGTAATGAGCAGTTCTTC.

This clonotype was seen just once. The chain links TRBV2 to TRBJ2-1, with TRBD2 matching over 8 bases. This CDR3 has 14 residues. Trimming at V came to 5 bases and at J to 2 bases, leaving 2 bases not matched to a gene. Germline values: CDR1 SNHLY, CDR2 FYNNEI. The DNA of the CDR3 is TGTGCCAGCAGTCCGGGACTAGCCTACAATGAGCAGTTCTTC. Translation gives CASSPGLAYNEQFF.

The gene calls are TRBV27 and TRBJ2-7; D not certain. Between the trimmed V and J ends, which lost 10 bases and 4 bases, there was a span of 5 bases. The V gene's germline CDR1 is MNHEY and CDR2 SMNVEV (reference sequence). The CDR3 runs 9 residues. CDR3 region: CATNYEQYF. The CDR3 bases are TGTGCCACCAATTACGAGCAGTACTTC.

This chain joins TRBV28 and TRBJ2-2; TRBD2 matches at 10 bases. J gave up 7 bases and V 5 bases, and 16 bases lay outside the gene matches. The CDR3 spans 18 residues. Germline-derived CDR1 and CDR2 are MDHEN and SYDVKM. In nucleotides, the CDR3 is TGTGCCAGCAGTAATTCCCCGGAGCGGGAGGGCCCCGTCGGGGAGCTGTTTTTT. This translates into CASSNSPEREGPVGELFF.

The CDR3 bases are TGCAGTGCGTTGGACAGAAAGCAGTATTTT. Protein product: CSALDRKQYF. This chain joins TRBV20-1 and TRBJ2-3, with D possibly TRBD1 on 6 matching bases. Trimming shortened V by 6 bases and J by 11 bases, and 12 bases separated the two germline ends. This CDR3 comprises 10 residues. In germline, CDR1 is DFQATT, CDR2 SNEGSKA (reference sequence).

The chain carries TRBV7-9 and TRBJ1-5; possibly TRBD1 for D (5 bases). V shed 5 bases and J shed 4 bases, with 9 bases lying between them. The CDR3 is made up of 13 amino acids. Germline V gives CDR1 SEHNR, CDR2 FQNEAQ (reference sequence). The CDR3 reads CASSRDRNQPQHF. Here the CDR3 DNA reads TGTGCCAGCAGCCGGGACCGAAATCAGCCCCAGCATTTT.

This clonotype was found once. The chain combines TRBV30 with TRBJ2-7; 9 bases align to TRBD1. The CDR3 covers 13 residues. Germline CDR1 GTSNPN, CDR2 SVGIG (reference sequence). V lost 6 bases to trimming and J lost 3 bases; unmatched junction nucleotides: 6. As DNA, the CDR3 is TGTGCCTGCCGGACAGGGGAACGCTACGAGCAGTACTTC. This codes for CACRTGERYEQYF.

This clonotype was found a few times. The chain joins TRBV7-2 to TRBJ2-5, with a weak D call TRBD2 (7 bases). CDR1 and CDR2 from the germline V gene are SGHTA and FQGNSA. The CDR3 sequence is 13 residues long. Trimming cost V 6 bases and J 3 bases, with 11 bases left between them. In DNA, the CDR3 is TGTGCCAGCAGTCGAGGGGGGGAAGAGACCCAGTACTTC. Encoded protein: CASSRGGEETQYF.

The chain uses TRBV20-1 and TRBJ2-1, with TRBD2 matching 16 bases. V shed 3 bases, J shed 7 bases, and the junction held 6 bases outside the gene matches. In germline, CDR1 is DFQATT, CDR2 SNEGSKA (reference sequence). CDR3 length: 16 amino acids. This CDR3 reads CSARGLAGGPGNEQFF. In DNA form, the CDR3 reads TGCAGTGCTAGGGGACTAGCGGGAGGGCCGGGTAATGAGCAGTTCTTC.

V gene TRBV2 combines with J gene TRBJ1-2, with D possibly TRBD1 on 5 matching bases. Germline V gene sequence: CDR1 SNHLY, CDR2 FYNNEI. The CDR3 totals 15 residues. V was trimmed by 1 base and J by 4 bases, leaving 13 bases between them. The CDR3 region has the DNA TGTGCCAGCAGTGAAGGATACGGGGCAAGCTATGGCTACACCTTC. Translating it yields CASSEGYGASYGYTF. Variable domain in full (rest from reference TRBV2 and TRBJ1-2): EPEVTQTPSHQVTQMGQEVILRCVPISNHLYFYWYRQILGQKVEFLVSFYNNEISEKSEIFDDQFSVERPDGSNFTLKIRSTKLEDSAMYFCASSEGYGASYGYTFGSGTRLTVV.

CDR3 amino acids: CASSFRGRTDTQYF. The CDR3 DNA reads TGTGCCAGCAGCTTCAGGGGGCGCACAGATACGCAGTATTTT. The J gene is TRBJ2-3, the V gene TRBV5-4; 8 nucleotides agree with TRBD1. This CDR3 is built from 14 residues. After removal of 2 bases from V and 1 base from J, the junction contained 0 bases not matched to a gene. The germline V gene has CDR1 SGHNT and CDR2 YYREEE (reference sequence). Full variable domain (remainder filled in from reference TRBV5-4 and TRBJ2-3): ETGVTQSPTHLIKTRGQQVTLRCSSQSGHNTVSWYQQALGQGPQFIFQYYREEENGRGNFPPRFSGLQFPNYSSELNVNALELDDSALYLCASSFRGRTDTQYFGPGTRLTVL.

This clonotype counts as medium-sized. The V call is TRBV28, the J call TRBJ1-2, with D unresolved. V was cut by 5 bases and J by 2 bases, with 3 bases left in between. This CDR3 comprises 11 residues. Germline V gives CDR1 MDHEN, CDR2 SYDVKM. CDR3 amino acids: CASSLNYGYTF. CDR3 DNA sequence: TGTGCCAGCAGTCTCAACTATGGCTACACCTTC.